This T cell receptor beta chain was identified during a study of STAT3 mutations in large granular lymphocyte leukemia. A word on this clone: Antigen specificity is unknown.

Germline V gene sequence: CDR1 LNHDA, CDR2 SQIVND (reference sequence). This CDR3 is 14 amino acids long. The V gene lost 3 bases and the J gene lost 2 bases, with 7 bases spanning the gap. General study points: Every T-cell large granular lymphocyte leukemia patient had at least one immunodominant TCR beta clonotype. Differing intervals and regimens complicate linking therapy response to clone burden.

Produced via immunoSEQ multiplex PCR; TCRdb's table is partial and in-frame only. The table records about 42,000 clones, about 81% of them present only once. This clonotype was obtained from a human donor with T large granular lymphocyte leukemia. Some clones in this sample may be carry-over from other donors' samples. Sequencing was carried out using PBMCs. The rearrangement links TRBV19 to TRBJ2-2; weak D call: TRBD1 (5 bases). In DNA, the CDR3 is TGTGCCAGTAGTATTCAGGGAAACACCGGGGAGCTGTTTTTT. It translates to CASSIQGNTGELFF.